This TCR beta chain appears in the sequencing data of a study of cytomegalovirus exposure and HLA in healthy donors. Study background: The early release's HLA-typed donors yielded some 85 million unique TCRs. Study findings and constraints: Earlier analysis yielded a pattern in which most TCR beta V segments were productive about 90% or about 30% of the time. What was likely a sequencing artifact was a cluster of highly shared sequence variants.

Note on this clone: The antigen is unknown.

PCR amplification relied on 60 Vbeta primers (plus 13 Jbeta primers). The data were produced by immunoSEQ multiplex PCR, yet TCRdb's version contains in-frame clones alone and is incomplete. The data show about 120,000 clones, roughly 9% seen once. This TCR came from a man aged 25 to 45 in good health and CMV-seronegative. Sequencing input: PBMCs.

In DNA, the CDR3 is TGTGCCAGCAGCTTAAGTGTCTCTACCTACGAGCAGTACTTC. Amino acid sequence: CASSLSVSTYEQYF. V and J are TRBV7-2 and TRBJ2-7; D call uncertain. This CDR3 contains 14 residues. V was clipped by 2 bases and J by 2 bases, with 10 bases between them. The germline gives CDR1 SGHTA, CDR2 FQGNSA.